This T cell receptor beta chain is drawn from a study of T cells after yellow fever vaccination. Overall study results and limits: It was the secondary response that reached its peak faster, day 5 versus 15, but it was weaker. The booster response re-showed most primary clones: around 96% CD4, approximately 90% CD8.

This clonotype has more than one count but fewer than ten. The antigen is undetermined. Trimming cost V 4 bases and J 3 bases, with 11 bases left between them. This CDR3 is 15 amino acids long. Germline V gene sequence: CDR1 SGHNT, CDR2 YYREEE (reference sequence). In making TCR cDNA, 5'RACE template switching added a universal primer site and UMIs to it. TCRdb redid the calling of the 5' RACE reads with MiXCR, one entry per CDR3 protein. The table shows hundreds of thousands of distinct CDR3 sequences, with roughly 3.5% occurring only once. The V call is TRBV5-4, the J call TRBJ2-6, with D perhaps TRBD1 (7 bases). The source is a young man who received the YFV17D yellow fever vaccine. The source was PBMCs, collected on the day of the yellow fever booster vaccination. CDR3 nucleotides: TGTGCCAGCAGCGGAGGGGGCCTTGGGGCCAACGTCCTGACTTTC. This sequence encodes CASSGGGLGANVLTF.